This TCR beta chain appears in the sequencing data of a study of T-cell reconstitution after alpha-beta-depleted transplantation in children. Regarding the study as a whole: Expanded clones from the graft, numbering several hundred, reportedly supplied alpha-beta T cells about two months after transplant. Recipient T cells and thymic progenitors that survived gave rise to the high TCRbeta diversity observed at day 60 in some patients. When one year had passed after transplant, most T-cell counts and diversity came from newly produced T cells.

V was cut by 8 bases and J by 2 bases, with 15 bases left in between. The CDR3 runs 13 residues. Germline V gene sequence: CDR1 DFQATT, CDR2 SNEGSKA (reference sequence). TCRbeta library preparation incorporated unique molecular identifiers. TCRdb redid the calling of the PCR reads with MiXCR, one entry per CDR3 protein. The profile shows a few hundred thousand distinct CDR3 sequences, roughly 13% of them singletons. This clonotype came up a few times. The antigen is undetermined. The receptor was isolated from a male patient younger than 18 who had a stem cell transplant for acute myeloid leukemia, so the T cells may come from the graft donor. The chain uses TRBV20-1 and TRBJ2-5; the D gene is possibly TRBD2 (6 bases). Sequencing used PBMCs, mostly from graft donor cells, obtained 360 days after TCRalphabeta/CD19-depleted stem cell transplant. The CDR3 bases are TGCAGTCTAACTAGCTTATGGCAAGAGACCCAGTACTTC. Translating it yields CSLTSLWQETQYF.